The entry that follows covers one TCR beta chain sequence. Original handling: From reference gene primer amplification, estimates of nucleated cell counts were derived. Measured with immunoSEQ multiplex PCR; TCRdb has only the in-frame clones, and not every one. The DNA was the basis for D and trimming; V, J and clone size are from that table. The data contain about 180,000 clones, more than 65% of them singletons. This sample is part of a study of blood T cell repertoires in COVID-19. The overall study: The United States, Italy and Spain supplied acute and convalescent COVID-19 samples. The cDNA or gDNA used as material had been derived from T cells, B-cell-depleted T cells, or PBMCs.

Participants' reported clinical history set cohort assignment. Germline loops: CDR1 MNHEY, CDR2 SVGAGI. The CDR3 is made up of 13 amino acids. The V and J ends lost 5 bases and 8 bases respectively, with 10 bases between them. This clonotype was sampled from a man aged 45-65 years who had recovered from COVID-19. The specimen was PBMCs or T cells enriched from blood (not recorded which). The V call is TRBV6-5, the J call TRBJ1-6; D call uncertain. Here the CDR3 DNA reads TGTGCCAGCAGTCCGGCCCGGGATTCACCCCTCCACTTT. Amino acids: CASSPARDSPLHF.